The clone carrying this T cell receptor beta chain has a handful of counts. Its specificity is unknown. The data are from a study of early T cells in non-severe SARS-CoV-2 infection. Study summary: Sequencing of unsorted whole blood was done on bulk RNA, leaving chains unpaired. Study-wide findings and caveats: Using VDJdb, the matching emphasized anti-spike CD8 responses while missing private and CD4 specificities.

The CDR3 sequence is 14 residues long. The junction had 2 bases not matched to a gene; V was cut back by 1 base and J by 2 bases. Germline V gene lookup returns CDR1 SGHRS and CDR2 YFSETQ. The library protocol tagged individual cDNA molecules with unique molecular identifiers. One entry per CDR3 protein, called by TCRdb with MiXCR from the 5' RACE reads. Among approximately 84,000 distinct CDR3 sequences listed, less than 15% were seen once. Sequenced: whole blood. This receptor was taken from an adult who was a healthcare worker with PCR-confirmed SARS-CoV-2 infection or an uninfected control (not recorded which). V usage is TRBV5-1 and J usage is TRBJ2-5; 7 bases agree with TRBD2. This CDR3 is CASSLREVQETQYF. The CDR3 nucleotides are TGCGCCAGCAGCTTGCGGGAGGTTCAAGAGACCCAGTACTTC.